Included here is one TCR beta chain sequence, with context. Its specificity is not known. Libraries were UMI-labeled 5' RACE TRB cDNA. TCRdb re-called the 5' RACE reads; every CDR3 protein appears as one record, without DNA. The repertoire table contains 56,000 or so distinct CDR3 sequences. The data were obtained in a study of CXCR3-negative and CXCR3-positive naive CD8 T cells. General study points: Memory, not naive, CXCR3-negative and CXCR3-positive cells differed in TRBV-TRBJ usage.

Researchers sorted more than 250,000 cells of each CD8+ T cell subset in triplicate. Per germline, CDR1 MGHRA and CDR2 YSYEKL. The CDR3 spans 14 residues. The clonotype was recovered from a human donor in good health. Some clones in this sample may be carry-over from other donors' samples. Sequencing input: memory CD8+ T cells from blood. This rearrangement joins TRBV4-1 to TRBJ2-1; TCRdb's D call, TRBD1, is unchecked because there is no DNA. CDR3 amino acids: CASSLIRDYNEQFF.